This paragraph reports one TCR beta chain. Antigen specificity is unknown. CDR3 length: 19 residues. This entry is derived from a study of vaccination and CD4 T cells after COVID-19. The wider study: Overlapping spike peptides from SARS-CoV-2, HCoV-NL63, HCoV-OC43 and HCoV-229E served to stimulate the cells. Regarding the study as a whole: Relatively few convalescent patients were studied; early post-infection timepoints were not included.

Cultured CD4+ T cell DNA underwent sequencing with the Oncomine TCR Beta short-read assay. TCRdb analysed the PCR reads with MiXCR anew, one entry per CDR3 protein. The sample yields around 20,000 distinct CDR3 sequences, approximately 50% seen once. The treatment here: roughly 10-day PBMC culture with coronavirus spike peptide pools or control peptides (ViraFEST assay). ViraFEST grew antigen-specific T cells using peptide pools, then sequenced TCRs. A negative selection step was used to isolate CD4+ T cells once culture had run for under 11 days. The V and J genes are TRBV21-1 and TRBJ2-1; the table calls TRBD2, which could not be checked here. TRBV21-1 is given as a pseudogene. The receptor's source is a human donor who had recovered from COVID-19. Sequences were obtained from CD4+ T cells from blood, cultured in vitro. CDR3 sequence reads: CASSKRGNPGLLPYNEQFF. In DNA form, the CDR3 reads TGTGCCAGCAGCAAGAGGGGAAATCCGGGACTCCTACCCTACAATGAGCAGTTCTTC.